One sample yielded the 13 T cell receptor beta chains listed below, sequenced in a study of T-cell memory formation after mild COVID-19. TCRdb recomputed calls from the 5' RACE reads with MiXCR, one row per CDR3 protein. The sample consists of some 200,000 distinct CDR3 sequences, over 7.5% of them appearing once. Sequencing input: PBMCs or a T cell subset sorted from them (not recorded which). These TCRs come from a man between 18 and 29 years old who had mild COVID-19 (a few samples of this study predate the infection). Cell type and time point are not known.

This clonotype has a handful of counts. The V and J genes are TRBV7-9 and TRBJ2-5; no firm D call. The CDR3 totals 14 residues. Trimming removed 5 bases from V and 5 bases from J, with 15 bases in between. CDR1 and CDR2 (germline): SEHNR, FQNEAQ (reference sequence). The CDR3 region is CASSLDGSTETQYF. CDR3 DNA sequence: TGTGCCAGCAGCCTAGACGGGTCAACGGAGACCCAGTACTTC. The full variable domain, rest sourced from reference TRBV7-9 and TRBJ2-5, is DTGVSQNPRHKITKRGQNVTFRCDPISEHNRLYWYRQTLGQGPEFLTYFQNEAQLEKSRLLSDRFSAERPKGSFSTLEIQRTEQGDSAMYLCASSLDGSTETQYFGPGTRLLVL.

The chain couples TRBV19 to TRBJ1-5; 7 nucleotides line up with TRBD1. Germline V gene sequence: CDR1 LNHDA, CDR2 SQIVND (reference sequence). J lost 4 bases, V lost 5 bases, and 2 bases had no gene match. The CDR3 spans 13 residues. CDR3 protein: CASSGTVNQPQHF. The DNA of the CDR3 is TGTGCCAGTAGTGGGACAGTAAATCAGCCCCAGCATTTT.

CDR3 sequence reads: CASTEGGYGYTF. CDR3 coding DNA: TGTGCCAGCACCGAAGGGGGGTATGGCTACACCTTC. This chain connects TRBV28 to TRBJ1-2; possible D gene TRBD1, 6 bases. CDR3 length: 12 residues. Trimming removed 7 bases at V and 5 bases at J, with 11 bases between. Looked up from germline, CDR1 is MDHEN and CDR2 is SYDVKM.

This clonotype has at least ten counts. The chain carries TRBV2 and TRBJ1-5; 10 bases are a match to TRBD1. In germline, CDR1 is SNHLY, CDR2 FYNNEI. V lost 6 bases, J lost 2 bases, and 1 base stayed unmatched. This CDR3 is 14 amino acids long. The CDR3 here is CASSGTGGNQPQHF. The CDR3 nucleotides read TGTGCCAGCAGCGGGACAGGGGGCAATCAGCCCCAGCATTTT.

This clonotype appeared many times. CDR3 sequence reads: CASSRLATGANEQYF. CDR3 DNA sequence: TGTGCCAGCAGCCGACTAGCGACAGGTGCCAACGAGCAGTACTTC. The gene calls are TRBV4-2 and TRBJ2-7; 8 bases are shared with TRBD2. CDR3 length equals 15 residues. From germline, CDR1 is LGHNA and CDR2 YNFKEQ. J lost 5 bases, V lost 4 bases, and 10 bases had no gene match.

This clonotype has only a few counts. The chain joins TRBV5-1 to TRBJ2-3; the match to TRBD2 covers 9 bases. After removal of 5 bases from V and 6 bases from J, the junction contained 10 bases not matched to a gene. Germline values: CDR1 SGHRS, CDR2 YFSETQ. CDR3 length: 15 residues. This chain's CDR3 is CASRAPGGGADTQYF. The CDR3 bases are TGCGCCAGCAGGGCCCCTGGCGGGGGGGCGGATACGCAGTATTTT.

This clonotype was picked up a small number of times. The rearrangement joins TRBV12-3 or TRBV12-4 to TRBJ2-5, with 16 positions matching TRBD2. With 7 bases clipped from V and 5 bases from J, the junction kept 10 bases outside the gene matches. CDR3 length: 17 residues. The CDR3 here is CASTQGTSGGAGETQYF. As DNA, the CDR3 is TGTGCCAGCACCCAGGGGACTAGCGGGGGGGCCGGGGAGACCCAGTACTTC.

The V gene is TRBV10-1, the J gene TRBJ2-3; D gene uncertain. With 3 bases removed from V and 2 bases from J, the gap between germline ends came to 6 bases. The CDR3 runs to 13 residues. From germline, CDR1 is WNHNN and CDR2 SYGVQD (reference sequence). CDR3 in amino acids: CASSDATTDTQYF. As DNA, the CDR3 is TGCGCCAGCAGTGACGCGACCACAGATACGCAGTATTTT.

This clonotype was counted between two and nine times. V is TRBV4-1 and J is TRBJ2-4; TRBD1 aligns across 10 bases. Trimming took 0 bases from V and 7 from J; bases not matched to a gene: 3. CDR3 length: 15 residues. Germline-derived CDR1 and CDR2 are MGHRA and YSYEKL. The CDR3 reads CASSQDGQGENIQYF. In nucleotides, the CDR3 is TGCGCCAGCAGCCAAGACGGACAGGGGGAGAACATTCAGTACTTC.

This clonotype has ten or more counts. J is TRBJ2-2 and V is TRBV5-1; the D is unclear. Germline V gene lookup returns CDR1 SGHRS and CDR2 YFSETQ. The CDR3 loop spans 15 amino acids. The V end lost 0 bases, the J end lost 4 bases, and 10 bases lay between the germline ends. The CDR3 protein is CASSLGLGSTGELFF. CDR3 coding DNA: TGCGCCAGCAGCTTGGGTCTAGGTTCCACCGGGGAGCTGTTTTTT.

This clonotype appeared a few times. The CDR3 is CAISAGGYEQYV. The CDR3, as DNA: TGTGCCATCAGCGCTGGGGGGTACGAGCAGTACGTC. The rearrangement links TRBV10-3 to TRBJ2-7; tentative D call: TRBD2 (6 bases). Trimming stripped 6 bases from V and 4 bases from J, with 10 bases between. Germline lookup yields CDR1 ENHRY and CDR2 SYGVKD. The CDR3 consists of 12 residues.

The chain uses TRBV19 and TRBJ1-5; possible D gene TRBD1, 5 bases. The germline gives CDR1 LNHDA, CDR2 SQIVND (reference sequence). The CDR3 is 16 amino acids. With 1 base removed from V and 6 bases from J, the gap between germline ends came to 16 bases. This CDR3 reads CASSIGAGRAGQPQHF. CDR3 bases: TGTGCCAGTAGTATAGGAGCAGGCAGGGCGGGTCAGCCCCAGCATTTT.

The chain couples TRBV25-1 to TRBJ1-2; 9 positions agree with TRBD1. This CDR3 has 12 amino acids. The J segment lost 6 bases and the V segment lost 7 bases, leaving 3 bases of the junction unmatched. Germline loops: CDR1 MGHDK, CDR2 SYGVNS. CDR3 bases: TGTGCCAGCATGGACAGGGGTCATGGCTACACCTTC. It is translated as CASMDRGHGYTF.